A selection of T cell receptor beta chains follows, all from one sample in a study of cytomegalovirus exposure and HLA in healthy donors. The table came from immunoSEQ multiplex PCR; TCRdb's copy has only in-frame clones and leaves some out. The data show tens of thousands of clones, with 82% seen just once and around 3.8% held by the top ten. Sequencing was performed on PBMCs. These receptors were collected from a man aged 50 to 59 in good health and CMV-seronegative. The CDR3 runs from the conserved cysteine through the conserved F or W. Fields, in order: D gene, V gene, J gene, clone size, CDR3 DNA, CDR3 protein. A D gene is named only where the DNA matches it firmly. Only some rows state a clone size, as once, few, many or a class for expanded clones.

d_gene: TRBD1; v_gene: TRBV30; j_gene: TRBJ1-2; abundance: .; CDR3nt: TGTGCCTGGACCCATCTACAGGGGAGTAATGGCTACACCTTC; CDR3aa: CAWTHLQGSNGYTF
d_gene: TRBD1; v_gene: TRBV19; j_gene: TRBJ1-5; abundance: few; CDR3nt: TGTGCCAGTACCAGACGGACAGGTAGCAATCAGCCCCAGCATTTT; CDR3aa: CASTRRTGSNQPQHF
d_gene: .; v_gene: TRBV7-9; j_gene: TRBJ2-7; abundance: .; CDR3nt: TGTTCCAGCAGCTTAGGAGGGCTCTCCTACGAGCAGTACTTC; CDR3aa: CSSSLGGLSYEQYF
d_gene: TRBD1; v_gene: TRBV6-5; j_gene: TRBJ1-5; abundance: few; CDR3nt: TGTGCCAGCAGTAAGGGGGCGAGACAGCCCCAGCATTTT; CDR3aa: CASSKGARQPQHF
d_gene: .; v_gene: TRBV21-1; j_gene: TRBJ2-7; abundance: once; CDR3nt: TGTGCCAGCAGTCAAAGGGGGTACGAGCAGTACTTC; CDR3aa: CASSQRGYEQYF
d_gene: TRBD2; v_gene: TRBV19; j_gene: TRBJ2-1; abundance: .; CDR3nt: TGTGCCAGCGGGGGGGGTACGTGGAATGAGCAGTTCTTC; CDR3aa: CASGGGTWNEQFF
d_gene: .; v_gene: TRBV5-1; j_gene: TRBJ1-5; abundance: .; CDR3nt: TGCGCCAGCAGCTTGGATCCGGGAAGCCAGCCCCAGCATTTT; CDR3aa: CASSLDPGSQPQHF
d_gene: TRBD2; v_gene: TRBV29-1; j_gene: TRBJ2-2; abundance: once; CDR3nt: TGCAGCGTTGGGACTAGCGGGAGAGGAGGAAACACCGGGGAGCTGTTTTTT; CDR3aa: CSVGTSGRGGNTGELFF
d_gene: TRBD2; v_gene: TRBV9; j_gene: TRBJ2-2; abundance: .; CDR3nt: TGTGCCAGCAGCGTACTTACTAGCGGCACCGGGGAGCTGTTTTTT; CDR3aa: CASSVLTSGTGELFF
d_gene: TRBD2; v_gene: TRBV4-3; j_gene: TRBJ2-7; abundance: .; CDR3nt: TGCGCCAGCAGCCAGATCTTAGCGGGGGGTTCCTACGAGCAGTACTTC; CDR3aa: CASSQILAGGSYEQYF
d_gene: TRBD2; v_gene: TRBV4-2; j_gene: TRBJ2-7; abundance: .; CDR3nt: TGTGCCAGCAGCCAAGGCGGGAGACCCTACGAGCAGTACTTC; CDR3aa: CASSQGGRPYEQYF
d_gene: .; v_gene: TRBV15; j_gene: TRBJ2-7; abundance: .; CDR3nt: TGTGCCACCAGCAGAGCGAATCGACGGGCGGGGGCCCACGAGCAGTACTTC; CDR3aa: CATSRANRRAGAHEQYF
d_gene: TRBD1; v_gene: TRBV4-1; j_gene: TRBJ1-5; abundance: few; CDR3nt: TGCGCCAGCAGCCAGTCCGGGACAGGGGCAAATCAGCCCCAGCATTTT; CDR3aa: CASSQSGTGANQPQHF
d_gene: .; v_gene: TRBV2; j_gene: TRBJ2-7; abundance: .; CDR3nt: TGTGCCAGCAGTGCCGGGAGTGGGTCCTACGAGCAGTACTTC; CDR3aa: CASSAGSGSYEQYF
d_gene: .; v_gene: TRBV7-2; j_gene: TRBJ1-1; abundance: .; CDR3nt: TGTGCCAGCAGCTTTCTCCTTGGGAGAGGCACTGAAGCTTTCTTT; CDR3aa: CASSFLLGRGTEAFF
d_gene: .; v_gene: TRBV23-1; j_gene: TRBJ1-5; abundance: .; CDR3nt: TGCGCCAGCAGTCAATTACCCAGCGCGACCAGCAATCAGCCCCAGCATTTT; CDR3aa: CASSQLPSATSNQPQHF
d_gene: .; v_gene: TRBV4-1; j_gene: TRBJ2-5; abundance: .; CDR3nt: TGCGCCAGCAGCCCCGCCGCCGGAGAGACCCAGTACTTC; CDR3aa: CASSPAAGETQYF
d_gene: TRBD2; v_gene: TRBV6-1; j_gene: TRBJ2-7; abundance: .; CDR3nt: TGTGCCAGCAGTTTAGCGGGGTCCTACGAGCAGTACTTC; CDR3aa: CASSLAGSYEQYF
d_gene: .; v_gene: TRBV2; j_gene: TRBJ1-1; abundance: .; CDR3nt: TGTGCCAGCAGTGAATGGAAGGGGGGGACTGAAGCTTTCTTT; CDR3aa: CASSEWKGGTEAFF
d_gene: TRBD2; v_gene: TRBV19; j_gene: TRBJ2-1; abundance: .; CDR3nt: TGTGCCAGTAGTCCCGGACTAGTTACTGAGCAGTTCTTC; CDR3aa: CASSPGLVTEQFF
d_gene: .; v_gene: TRBV29-1; j_gene: TRBJ2-7; abundance: once; CDR3nt: TGCAGCCCCTCCGGTGGGGGCCACGAGCAGTACTTC; CDR3aa: CSPSGGGHEQYF
d_gene: .; v_gene: TRBV5-1; j_gene: TRBJ1-1; abundance: once; CDR3nt: TGCGCCAGCAGCTTACAGGGTTTCACCATGAACACTGAAGCTTTCTTT; CDR3aa: CASSLQGFTMNTEAFF
d_gene: TRBD1; v_gene: TRBV11-3; j_gene: TRBJ1-3; abundance: .; CDR3nt: TGTGCCAGCGGCGGGACAGGGTTCGGAAACACCATATATTTT; CDR3aa: CASGGTGFGNTIYF
d_gene: TRBD2; v_gene: TRBV10-2; j_gene: TRBJ2-5; abundance: .; CDR3nt: TGCGCCAGCAGTGAGATACCGAGGACTAGCGGGAGGGCCGGAGAGACCCAGTACTTC; CDR3aa: CASSEIPRTSGRAGETQYF
d_gene: .; v_gene: TRBV28; j_gene: TRBJ2-7; abundance: .; CDR3nt: TGTGCCAGCAGTTTCGTAATATACGAGCAGTACTTC; CDR3aa: CASSFVIYEQYF
d_gene: TRBD2; v_gene: TRBV11-3; j_gene: TRBJ2-7; abundance: .; CDR3nt: TGTGCCAGCAGCTTAGGTGCGAGCGGGGCTCCTAACGAGCAGTACTTC; CDR3aa: CASSLGASGAPNEQYF
d_gene: .; v_gene: TRBV2; j_gene: TRBJ1-1; abundance: .; CDR3nt: TGTGCCAGCAAGGTCTTCGGGGGGAACACTGAAGCTTTCTTT; CDR3aa: CASKVFGGNTEAFF
d_gene: .; v_gene: TRBV6-1; j_gene: TRBJ2-1; abundance: once; CDR3nt: TGTGCCAGCAGTGAAGCGTTAAGGGGAAGCCAGTTCTTC; CDR3aa: CASSEALRGSQFF
d_gene: .; v_gene: TRBV6-5; j_gene: TRBJ2-3; abundance: .; CDR3nt: TGTGCCAGCAGTTACTCGTTCCAGGCAGATACGCAGTATTTT; CDR3aa: CASSYSFQADTQYF
d_gene: .; v_gene: TRBV29-1; j_gene: TRBJ1-1; abundance: once; CDR3nt: TGCAGCGTTGAAATCCCGGGGAACACTGAAGCTTTCTTT; CDR3aa: CSVEIPGNTEAFF